Each of the 3 T cell receptor beta chains below was sequenced from the same sample in a study of CD8 T cell repertoires and HIV-1 epitope variants. Repertoires were generated with immunoSEQ multiplex PCR, while TCRdb's copy carries only in-frame clones and drops some. The sample contains thousands of clones, 65% to 80% of which appear only once. These receptors' antigens are unknown. Sequences were obtained from cultured CD8+ T cells derived from PBMCs. The receptors were gathered from a male donor with HIV.

V gene TRBV4-1 combines with J gene TRBJ1-2; weak D call: TRBD1 (6 bases). This CDR3 region has 16 residues. The V and J ends lost 0 bases and 5 bases respectively, with 16 bases between them. Germline loops: CDR1 MGHRA, CDR2 YSYEKL. The DNA for the CDR3 is TGCGCCAGCAGCCAAGATGCAGGGGCCTCGGGGTATGGCTACACCTTC. This translates into CASSQDAGASGYGYTF.

The chain is built from TRBV5-1 and TRBJ1-2, with D maybe TRBD1 (5 bases). The germline CDR1 and CDR2 sequences are SGHRS and YFSETQ. V was clipped by 0 bases and J by 8 bases, with 11 bases between them. This CDR3 is 13 amino acids long. CDR3 sequence: CASSLAGTDGYTF. CDR3 nucleotides: TGCGCCAGCAGCTTGGCGGGGACGGACGGCTACACCTTC.

This chain links TRBV19 with TRBJ2-2; 8 bases fit TRBD2. This CDR3 contains 15 residues. With V trimmed by 4 bases and J by 10 bases, 11 bases remained unmatched. Germline V gene lookup returns CDR1 LNHDA and CDR2 SQIVND (reference sequence). The CDR3 is CASSTSSAGAVELFF. The CDR3 DNA reads TGTGCCAGTAGTACCTCCTCAGCGGGAGCGGTGGAGCTGTTTTTT.